Given below is one T cell receptor beta chain in context. This clonotype was found a few times. The antigen this receptor binds is unknown. Base-call qualities are not available, and no considerably larger clone is one nucleotide away. This entry belongs to a study of CD8 T cells in ankylosing spondylitis (TCRdb year 2017). Background on the whole study: To find TCR variants linked to disease, the study profiled T cell receptor beta repertoires in ankylosing spondylitis patients and healthy donors. Samples of peripheral blood were taken, and for ankylosing spondylitis patients, synovial fluid was collected as well. The full study cohort was made up of about 24 ankylosing spondylitis patients and around 100 healthy donors.

Sequencing relied on an Illumina HiSeq 2500. Quantitative 5'-RACE with molecular barcodes was used to prepare TCR beta libraries. Per the original workflow: A new computational method based on a probabilistic model of VDJ rearrangement was used to identify disease-linked TCR variants. Through fastp at Q25 and MiXCR, TCRdb rebuilt clones from the public reads, retaining in-frame beta chains. Rows are combined by CDR3 protein, so each entry shows the most common genes and DNA. TCRdb's processing, not the study's, gives the V and J calls here. This sample has about 160,000 distinct CDR3 sequences in its table, and approximately 16% of those were observed once. The ten largest clonotypes hold approximately 7.8% of the sample. CDR1 and CDR2, per the germline V gene, are MNHEY and SVGEGT. Between the V and J ends, shortened by 4 bases and 4 bases respectively, the junction contains 13 bases. Measured from the cysteine to the phenylalanine, the CDR3 is 14 residues long. Here the CDR3 DNA is all that survives: 42 bases in frame from base 1.

The paper's findings and limits, for the study overall: The disease-linked clones were reported to be significantly enriched in matched synovial fluid samples from ankylosing spondylitis patients. Some motif variants had previously been reported in the synovial fluid and blood of reactive arthritis patients, which suggests shared mechanisms of disease initiation. A TCR beta motif of fewer than 10 highly homologous amino acid variants appeared characteristic of blood from ankylosing spondylitis patients. The disease-linked clones showed a CD8+ phenotype and occurred at relatively low frequencies in peripheral blood.

The rearrangement joined TRBV6-2 or TRBV6-3 to TRBJ1-1, with the D gene not clear enough to name. The TCR was taken from a male donor with ankylosing spondylitis or in good health (not recorded which). The specimen sequenced was blood, either unsorted or a sorted T cell fraction (not recorded which). The nucleotide sequence reads TGTGCCAGCAGTTCGACATTCACGAGCACTGAAGCTTTCTTT. Its protein reads: CASSSTFTSTEAFF.